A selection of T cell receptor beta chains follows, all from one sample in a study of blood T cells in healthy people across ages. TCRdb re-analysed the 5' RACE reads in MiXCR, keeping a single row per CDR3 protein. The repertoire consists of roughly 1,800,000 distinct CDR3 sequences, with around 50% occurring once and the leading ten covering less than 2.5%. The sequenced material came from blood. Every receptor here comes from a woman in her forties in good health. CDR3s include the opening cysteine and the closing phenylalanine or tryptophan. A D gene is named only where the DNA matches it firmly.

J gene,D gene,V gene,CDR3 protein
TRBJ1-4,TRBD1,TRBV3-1,CASSGDSRNEKLFF
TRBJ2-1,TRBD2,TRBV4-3,CASSHAIPSGGGRNEQFF
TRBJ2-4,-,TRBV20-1,CSAPANSMNIQYF
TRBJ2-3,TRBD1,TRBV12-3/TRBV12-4,CASSFVGTGPTDTQYF
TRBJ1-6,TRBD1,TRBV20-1,CSARDLRDRGGAPLHF
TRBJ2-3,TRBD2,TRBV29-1,CSHRSLAAGGPSTDTQYF
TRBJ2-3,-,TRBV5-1,CASSLGTAATDTQYF
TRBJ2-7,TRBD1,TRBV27,CASSLFPGQGFDEQYF
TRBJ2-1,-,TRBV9,CASSVDPASYNEQFF
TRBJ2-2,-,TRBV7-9,CASSLATHRERITGELFF
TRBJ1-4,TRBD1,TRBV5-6,CASSSGQGVPTNEKLFF
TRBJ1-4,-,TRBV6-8,CASTYERGATNEKLFF
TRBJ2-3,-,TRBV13,CASRHKRGDTQYF
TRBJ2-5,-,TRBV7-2,CASRNTGWQETQYF
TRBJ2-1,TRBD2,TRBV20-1,CSARAGTSPGNEQFF
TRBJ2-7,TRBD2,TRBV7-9,CASSLEWEGLSCEQYF
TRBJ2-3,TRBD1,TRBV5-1,CASSGRQGGTDTQYF
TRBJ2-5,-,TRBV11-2,CASSPASMGETQYF
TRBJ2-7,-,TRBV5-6,CASRVWGNHYEQYF
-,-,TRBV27,CASSSDSRETQYF
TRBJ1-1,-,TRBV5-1,CASSLGNTGLDTEAFF
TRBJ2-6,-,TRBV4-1,CASSQESMCGANVLTF
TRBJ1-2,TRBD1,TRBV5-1,CASSSGQADYGYTF
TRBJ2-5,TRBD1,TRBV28,CASSLGQGKPYF
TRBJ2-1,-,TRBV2,CASIDSHNEQFF
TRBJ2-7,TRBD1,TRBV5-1,CASSRDRNSYEQYF